This note documents a single T cell receptor (beta chain) sequence. Original processing notes: Cell counts per sample came from amplifying reference gene primers. Profiling relied on immunoSEQ multiplex PCR, and the TCRdb table lists in-frame clones only, not all of them. D and trimming come from the DNA, and the V and J calls and clone size come from that table. The sample lists about 230,000 clones, about 84% occurring once. V shed 3 bases and J 5 bases; nucleotides not matched to a gene: 15. The length of the CDR3 is 17 residues. CDR1 and CDR2 (germline): SGHNT, YYREEE (reference sequence). The data belong to a study of blood T cell repertoires in COVID-19. Participant ages covered about 18 to 89 years across around 25 US areas.

Sample: PBMCs or T cells enriched from blood (not recorded which). V and J are TRBV5-4 and TRBJ2-5; TRBD2 agrees at 8 bases. The receptor's source is a man between 60 and 75 years old who had recovered from COVID-19. The CDR3 reads CASSSRNRGGAWETQYF. The DNA for the CDR3 is TGTGCCAGCAGCTCGCGGAACCGGGGGGGGGCTTGGGAGACCCAGTACTTC.